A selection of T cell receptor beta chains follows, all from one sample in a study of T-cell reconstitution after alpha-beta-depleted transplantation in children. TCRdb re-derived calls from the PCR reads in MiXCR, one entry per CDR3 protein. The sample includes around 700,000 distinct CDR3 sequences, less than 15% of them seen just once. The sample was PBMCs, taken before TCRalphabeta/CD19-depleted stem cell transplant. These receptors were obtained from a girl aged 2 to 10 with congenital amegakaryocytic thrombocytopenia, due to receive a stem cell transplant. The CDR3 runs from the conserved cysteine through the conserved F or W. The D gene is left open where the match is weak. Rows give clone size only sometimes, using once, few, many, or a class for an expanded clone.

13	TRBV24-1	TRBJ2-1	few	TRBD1	TGTGCCGTGACCGGGACAGGGGGGAATGAGCAGTTCTTC	CAVTGTGGNEQFF
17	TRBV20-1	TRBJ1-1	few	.	TGCAGTGCTAGAGATTGGGGGCAGAGGATCGAGAACACTGAAGCTTTCTTT	CSARDWGQRIENTEAFF
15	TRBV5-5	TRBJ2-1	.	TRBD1	TGTGCCAGCAGCCCGGGAGGACAGGGGTTTTATGAGCAGTTCTTC	CASSPGGQGFYEQFF
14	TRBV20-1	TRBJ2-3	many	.	TGCAGTGCTAGGTTGGGCAGGCACACAGATACGCAGTATTTT	CSARLGRHTDTQYF
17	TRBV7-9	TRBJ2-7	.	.	TGTGCCAGCAGCTTAGCGCTCATGGGCAAAGGAAACTACGAGCAGTACTTC	CASSLALMGKGNYEQYF
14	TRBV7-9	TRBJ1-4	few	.	TGTGCCAGCAGTCCCTATGCAACTAATGAAAAACTGTTTTTT	CASSPYATNEKLFF
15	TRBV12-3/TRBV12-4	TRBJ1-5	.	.	TGTGCCAGCAGCTCCGCCCGGGGGCCTTATCAGCCCCAGCATTTT	CASSSARGPYQPQHF
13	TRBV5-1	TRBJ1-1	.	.	TGCGCCAGCAGCTTCCTTTTCGGCACTGAAGCTTTCTTT	CASSFLFGTEAFF
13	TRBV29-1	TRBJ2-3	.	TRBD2	TGCAGCGTTAGAGGGAGGGTGACAGATACGCAGTATTTT	CSVRGRVTDTQYF
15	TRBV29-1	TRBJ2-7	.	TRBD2	TGCAGCGTTGAATGGGTCGCCGTAGCGGGAGGCGAGCAGTACTTC	CSVEWVAVAGGEQYF
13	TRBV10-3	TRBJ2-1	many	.	TGTGCCATCACTCCGGACAGCTACAATGAGCAGTTCTTC	CAITPDSYNEQFF
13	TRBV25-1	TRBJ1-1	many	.	TGTGCCAGCAGTGGGGGCCTGAACACTGAAGCTTTCTTT	CASSGGLNTEAFF
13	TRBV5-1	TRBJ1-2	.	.	TGCGCCAGCAGCTTGACGGAGGACTATGGCTACACCTTC	CASSLTEDYGYTF
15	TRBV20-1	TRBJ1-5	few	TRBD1	TGCAGTGCTACGTCCGACAGGGGGTGGGGTCAGCCCCAGCATTTT	CSATSDRGWGQPQHF
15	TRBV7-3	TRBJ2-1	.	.	TGTGCCAGCACCCCTAGGGGGAGCCCCTACAATGAGCAGTTCTTC	CASTPRGSPYNEQFF
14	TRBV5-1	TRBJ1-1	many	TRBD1	TGCGCCAGCAGCTCGATCGGACAGGGAGCAGAAGCTTTCTTT	CASSSIGQGAEAFF
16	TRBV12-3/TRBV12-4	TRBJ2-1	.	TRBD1	TGTGCCAGCAGTCCAGCCGGGACAGGGGGTTACAATGAGCAGTTCTTC	CASSPAGTGGYNEQFF
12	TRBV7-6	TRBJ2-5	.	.	TGTGCCAGCAGCCCCGGAATGGGATCCCAGTACTTC	CASSPGMGSQYF
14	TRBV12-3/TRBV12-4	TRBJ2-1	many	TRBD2	TGTGCCAGCAGTGGACTAGGGTTATACAATGAGCAGTTCTTC	CASSGLGLYNEQFF
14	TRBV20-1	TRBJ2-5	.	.	TGCAGTGCCCAACAGGGGGGGCGAGTGGAGACCCAGTACTTC	CSAQQGGRVETQYF
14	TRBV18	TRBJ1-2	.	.	TGTGCCAGCTCAAACCGGACAGTAAACTATGGCTACACCTTC	CASSNRTVNYGYTF
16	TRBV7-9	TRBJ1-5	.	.	TGTGCCAGCAGCTTGGGTTGGGCAGATAGCAATCAGCCCCAGCATTTT	CASSLGWADSNQPQHF
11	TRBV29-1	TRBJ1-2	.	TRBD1	TGCAGCGTCCGGACAGGGTTCGGCTACACCTTC	CSVRTGFGYTF
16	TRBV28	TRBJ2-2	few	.	TGTGCCAGCAGTGTCCCCGGGTCAGTGGAACCCGGGGAGCTGTTTTTT	CASSVPGSVEPGELFF
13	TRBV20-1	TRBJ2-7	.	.	TGCAGTGCTAGTCTTCGGGACAACTACGAGCAGTACTTC	CSASLRDNYEQYF
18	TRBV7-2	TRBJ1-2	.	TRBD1	TGTGCCAGCAGCTTAGCGTTGGGGCAGGGGGCATCTGACTATGGCTACACCTTC	CASSLALGQGASDYGYTF
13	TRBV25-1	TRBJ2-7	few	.	TGTGCCAGCAGTGCATTCACCGGCTACGAGCAGTACTTC	CASSAFTGYEQYF
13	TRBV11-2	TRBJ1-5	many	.	TGTGCCAGCAGCTTCGGTGCCAGTCAGCCCCAGCATTTT	CASSFGASQPQHF
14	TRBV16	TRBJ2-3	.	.	TGTGCCAGCAGCCAAGCACCCTTCACAGATACGCAGTATTTT	CASSQAPFTDTQYF
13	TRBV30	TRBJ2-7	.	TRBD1	TGTGCCTGGACAGGGGGCAGCTCCTACGAGCAGTACTTC	CAWTGGSSYEQYF
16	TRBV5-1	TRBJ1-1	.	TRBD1	TGCGCCAGCAGCCTGAGTTCCGGGACAGGGGACACTGAAGCTTTCTTT	CASSLSSGTGDTEAFF
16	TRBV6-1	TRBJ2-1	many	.	TGTGCCAGCAGTGCTAGACCGGGACTGACGTACAATGAGCAGTTCTTC	CASSARPGLTYNEQFF
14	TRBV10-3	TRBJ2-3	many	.	TGTGCCATCAGTGATAACTCCGGCACAGATACGCAGTATTTT	CAISDNSGTDTQYF
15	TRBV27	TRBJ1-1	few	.	TGTGCCAGCAGTTTACGGGACACGGGATCCCCTGAAGCTTTCTTT	CASSLRDTGSPEAFF
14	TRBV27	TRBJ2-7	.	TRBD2	TGTGCCAGCAGTTTCTCTAGCGGGACCCTCGAGCAGTACTTC	CASSFSSGTLEQYF
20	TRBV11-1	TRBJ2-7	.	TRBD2	TGTGCCAGCAGCTTAGCCCTGGCTCTAGCGGGAGGGCCCAGCGTATACGAGCAGTACTTC	CASSLALALAGGPSVYEQYF